Listed here are 32 T cell receptor beta chains from one sample, sequenced in a study of post-analysis software for immune sequencing data. cDNA libraries of TCR beta carried unique molecular identifiers. TCRdb re-analysed the PCR reads in MiXCR, keeping a single row per CDR3 protein. The profile shows over 150,000 distinct CDR3 sequences, under 40% of them singletons. The sample was blood, taken after autologous hematopoietic stem cell transplantation. The receptors shown here come from a girl aged 10 to 17 with multiple sclerosis.

This clonotype was seen more than once but under ten times. This chain uses TRBV5-5 with TRBJ2-3; perhaps TRBD2 as D (6 bases). Looked up from germline, CDR1 is SGHKS and CDR2 is YYEKEE (reference sequence). With 4 bases removed from V and 6 bases from J, the gap between germline ends came to 12 bases. This CDR3 is built from 13 residues. CDR3 region: CASSPRDPDTQYF. CDR3 nucleotides: TGTGCCAGCAGCCCGCGGGACCCTGATACGCAGTATTTT.

This clonotype was seen a handful of times. The rearrangement uses TRBV7-6 and TRBJ2-1; either TRBD1 or TRBD2 may supply D (5 bases each). This CDR3 has 15 residues. The germline CDR1 and CDR2 sequences are SGHVS and FNYEAQ. V was pared by 2 bases and J by 0 bases, with 8 bases between. As DNA, the CDR3 is TGTGCCAGCAGCTTACGAGGGGTCTCCTACAATGAGCAGTTCTTC. Translating gives CASSLRGVSYNEQFF.

This chain connects TRBV3-1 to TRBJ2-3, with TRBD2 identical over 14 bases. This CDR3 has 17 amino acids. Germline V lookup: CDR1 LGHDT, CDR2 YNNKEL (reference sequence). V was clipped by 4 bases and J by 8 bases; unmatched bases: 11. This chain's CDR3 is CASSPPGLAGEYSTQYF. The DNA for the CDR3 is TGTGCCAGCAGCCCACCGGGACTAGCGGGAGAGTATAGTACGCAGTATTTT.

This clonotype was detected only a few times. This chain joins TRBV3-1 and TRBJ2-1, with 7 bases lining up with TRBD2. There are 15 residues in the CDR3. The ends lost 1 base at V and 6 bases at J; junction bases unmatched: 6. Germline CDR1 is LGHDT and CDR2 is YNNKEL (reference sequence). The CDR3 sequence is CASSQGASGPNEQFF. CDR3 bases: TGTGCCAGCAGCCAAGGGGCTAGCGGTCCCAATGAGCAGTTCTTC.

This chain joins TRBV20-1 and TRBJ2-1; 9 positions agree with TRBD2. Germline values: CDR1 DFQATT, CDR2 SNEGSKA (reference sequence). CDR3 size: 14 residues. Trimming cost V 6 bases and J 4 bases; bases outside gene matches: 7. Written as DNA, the CDR3 is TGCAGTGCCGGTGCGACTAGCGGATACAATGAGCAGTTCTTC. Translation: CSAGATSGYNEQFF.

This clonotype was counted once. At one of its ends the junction is not consistent with the germline gene, which may arise from a read error. V is TRBV7-9 and J is TRBJ2-1; D may correspond to TRBD1 or TRBD2 (6 bases each). This CDR3 has 15 amino acids. From germline, CDR1 is SEHNR and CDR2 FQNEAQ (reference sequence). The chain's CDR3 is CASSLGTGAYSEQFF. The DNA for the CDR3 is TGTGCCAGCAGTTTAGGGACGGGGGCCTACAGTGAGCAGTTCTTC.

In its sample, this clonotype was seen a few times. The V call is TRBV6-1, the J call TRBJ2-1, with 16 bases lining up with TRBD2. Germline V gene lookup returns CDR1 MNHNS and CDR2 SASEGT. The ends lost 3 bases at V and 8 bases at J; junction bases unmatched: 4. This CDR3 has 16 residues. Here the CDR3 DNA reads TGTGCCAGCAGTGACGAGGGACTAGCGGGAGGGGATGAGCAGTTCTTC. This gives the protein CASSDEGLAGGDEQFF.

The gene calls are TRBV20-1 and TRBJ1-4; a possible D gene is TRBD1 (5 bases). The V end lost 3 bases, the J end lost 8 bases, and 16 bases lay between the germline ends. Germline assignment: CDR1 DFQATT and CDR2 SNEGSKA (reference sequence). This CDR3 has 14 amino acids. In nucleotides, the CDR3 is TGCAGTGCTAGTGGCGTGGAGGGGCGGGAAAAACTGTTTTTT. It codes for CSASGVEGREKLFF.

The chain couples TRBV24-1 to TRBJ2-3; D remains ambiguous. The V end was cut by 1 base, the J end by 2 bases, with 6 bases between. This CDR3 is 14 amino acids long. Per germline, CDR1 KGHDR and CDR2 SFDVKD. CDR3 protein: CATSDFGITDTQYF. The CDR3 DNA sequence: TGTGCCACCAGTGATTTTGGGATCACAGATACGCAGTATTTT.

This sequence joins TRBV20-1 and TRBJ2-3, with TRBD2 matching over 10 bases. V lost 4 bases to trimming and J lost 6 bases; unmatched junction nucleotides: 7. Germline CDR1 DFQATT, CDR2 SNEGSKA (reference sequence). This CDR3 has 14 amino acids. The CDR3 sequence: CSATLAGFSDTQYF. DNA for the CDR3: TGCAGTGCTACACTAGCGGGGTTTTCGGATACGCAGTATTTT.

The V gene is TRBV7-2, the J gene TRBJ2-3, with TRBD2 identical over 9 bases. The CDR3 is 16 amino acids. V was pared by 2 bases and J by 2 bases, with 5 bases of the junction left unmatched. In germline, CDR1 is SGHTA, CDR2 FQGNSA. In DNA, the CDR3 is TGTGCCAGCAGCTTAACGGCGGGAGGGGACACAGATACGCAGTATTTT. Encoded protein: CASSLTAGGDTDTQYF.

The chain recombines TRBV4-2 with TRBJ2-5; TRBD2 matches 11 bases. V lost 0 bases to trimming and J lost 4 bases; unmatched junction nucleotides: 13. The CDR3 sequence is 19 residues long. Per the germline V gene, CDR1 is LGHNA and CDR2 is YNFKEQ. Here the CDR3 DNA reads TGTGCCAGCAGCCAAGATAGTCTCCCTCCTAGCGGGGGGACAGAGACCCAGTACTTC. It translates to CASSQDSLPPSGGTETQYF.

J is TRBJ2-3 and V is TRBV7-9, with D perhaps matching TRBD2 (6 bases). The CDR3 extends over 19 amino acids. V was clipped by 1 base and J by 0 bases, with 20 bases between them. CDR1 and CDR2 from the germline V gene are SEHNR and FQNEAQ (reference sequence). In nucleotides, the CDR3 is TGTGCCAGCAGCTTAGGCTCTATCGGGAGAAACCCTAGCACAGATACGCAGTATTTT. Translation: CASSLGSIGRNPSTDTQYF.

The chain has TRBV12-3 or TRBV12-4 and TRBJ2-3; 11 bases map to TRBD1. The CDR3 length is 17 residues. Trimming took 5 bases from V and 1 from J; bases not matched to a gene: 8. This chain's CDR3 is CASSLGQGAVGTDTQYF. CDR3 coding DNA: TGTGCCAGCAGTCTCGGACAGGGGGCGGTCGGCACAGATACGCAGTATTTT.

This clonotype was detected a few times. The chain links TRBV20-1 to TRBJ2-7, with 10 bases that match TRBD2. V dropped 0 bases and J dropped 3; count of bases not matched to a gene: 8. The CDR3 length is 16 residues. Germline CDR1 DFQATT, CDR2 SNEGSKA (reference sequence). The CDR3, as DNA: TGCAGTGCTAGAGATCTTCTAGCGGGAGCCAGCTACGAGCAGTACTTC. It codes for CSARDLLAGASYEQYF.

The J gene is TRBJ2-5, the V gene TRBV7-9; 10 nucleotides align to TRBD1. The CDR3 runs to 15 residues. V lost 5 bases and J lost 5; bases outside the gene matches: 8. Per germline, CDR1 SEHNR and CDR2 FQNEAQ (reference sequence). CDR3 DNA: TGTGCCAGCAGCCTGGGGACAGGGGCGAGGGAGACCCAGTACTTC. Protein: CASSLGTGARETQYF.

This clonotype was seen many times. The genes are TRBV6-5 and TRBJ2-2; maybe TRBD1 (6 bases). V gave up 3 bases and J gave up 4 bases, with 9 bases separating them. The CDR3 runs to 14 residues. In germline, CDR1 is MNHEY, CDR2 SVGAGI. For the CDR3, the DNA is TGTGCCAGCAGTTATCAGGGGATCACCGGGGAGCTGTTTTTT. It translates to CASSYQGITGELFF.

The chain couples TRBV28 to TRBJ2-7; 9 nucleotides match TRBD1. The CDR3 loop spans 13 amino acids. The germline V gene encodes CDR1 MDHEN and CDR2 SYDVKM. V dropped 9 bases and J dropped 4; count of bases not matched to a gene: 7. CDR3 nucleotide sequence: TGTGCCAGTAATGACAGGGGGGTTTACGAGCAGTACTTC. Protein product: CASNDRGVYEQYF. Supplemented by reference TRBV28 and TRBJ2-7, the full variable domain reads DVKVTQSSRYLVKRTGEKVFLECVQDMDHENMFWYRQDPGLGLRLIYFSYDVKMKEKGDIPEGYSVSREKKERFSLILESASTNQTSMYLCASNDRGVYEQYFGPGTRLTVT.

This sequence joins TRBV6-2 or TRBV6-3 and TRBJ1-2; D is undetermined. The V and J ends lost 5 bases and 0 bases respectively, with 10 bases between them. Looked up from germline, CDR1 is MNHEY and CDR2 is SVGEGT. The CDR3 has 14 residues. CDR3 residues: CASSGPRANYGYTF. In DNA, the CDR3 is TGTGCCAGCAGTGGGCCACGAGCTAACTATGGCTACACCTTC.

V usage is TRBV24-1 and J usage is TRBJ1-2; 8 nucleotides align to TRBD1. This CDR3 is built from 15 residues. Germline lookup yields CDR1 KGHDR and CDR2 SFDVKD. V dropped 4 bases and J dropped 4; count of bases not matched to a gene: 7. DNA of the CDR3: TGTGCCACCAGTGACACGGACAGGGCTGGCTATGGCTACACCTTC. It specifies CATSDTDRAGYGYTF.

This clonotype was detected a few times. The V call is TRBV21-1, the J call TRBJ1-1; the table's D call TRBD1 went unverified against the DNA. TRBV21-1 represents a pseudogene. This CDR3 contains 16 residues. CDR3 DNA sequence: TGTGCCAGCAGCAAGGACAGGGAGGGGGGCAGCACTGAAGCTTTCTTT. This gives the protein CASSKDREGGSTEAFF.

The V gene is TRBV2, the J gene TRBJ2-3; unclear D gene. The CDR3 spans 18 residues. CDR1 SNHLY and CDR2 FYNNEI come from the germline V gene. V dropped 6 bases and J dropped 0 bases, with 22 bases sitting between them. The CDR3 region has the DNA TGTGCCAGCAGCGAGGTTGCTGTCAACCCACCCAGCACAGATACGCAGTATTTT. It encodes CASSEVAVNPPSTDTQYF. The whole variable domain, remainder taken from reference TRBV2 and TRBJ2-3, is EPEVTQTPSHQVTQMGQEVILRCVPISNHLYFYWYRQILGQKVEFLVSFYNNEISEKSEIFDDQFSVERPDGSNFTLKIRSTKLEDSAMYFCASSEVAVNPPSTDTQYFGPGTRLTVL.

The V gene is TRBV14, the J gene TRBJ2-1, with D possibly being TRBD2 (7 bases). Trimming shortened V by 4 bases and J by 6 bases, and 22 bases separated the two germline ends. The CDR3 totals 17 residues. Germline loops: CDR1 SGHDN, CDR2 FVKESK. CDR3 sequence (DNA): TGTGCCAGCAGCCGAGGACTAGGGACAACCCGAGGCAATGAGCAGTTCTTC. Translating it yields CASSRGLGTTRGNEQFF.

This clonotype was observed a handful of times. The CDR3: CASSFGENYGYTF. In DNA form, the CDR3 reads TGTGCCAGCAGCTTTGGGGAGAACTATGGCTACACCTTC. The chain recombines TRBV7-2 with TRBJ1-2; D is unresolved. V shed 3 bases and J shed 2 bases, with 7 bases lying between them. Looked up from germline, CDR1 is SGHTA and CDR2 is FQGNSA. This CDR3 comprises 13 residues.

This clonotype occurred a few times. This chain connects TRBV7-3 to TRBJ2-1; the D is unclear. Between the trimmed V and J ends, which lost 0 bases and 5 bases, there was a span of 11 bases. The CDR3 loop spans 15 amino acids. Per the germline V gene, CDR1 is SGHTA and CDR2 is FQGTGA. The CDR3 here is CASSLTHSPNNEQFF. The CDR3 region has the DNA TGTGCCAGCAGCTTAACCCACTCTCCTAACAATGAGCAGTTCTTC.

This clonotype turned up a few times. The chain is built from TRBV24-1 and TRBJ2-5; the D gene is possibly TRBD2 (5 bases). The V end lost 5 bases, the J end lost 0 bases, and 15 bases lay between the germline ends. The CDR3 consists of 16 residues. Germline CDR1 reads KGHDR; CDR2 reads SFDVKD. CDR3 region: CATSATWGADQETQYF. The DNA for the CDR3 is TGTGCCACCAGTGCCACCTGGGGAGCGGACCAAGAGACCCAGTACTTC.

The rearrangement uses TRBV27 and TRBJ2-4, with D possibly called TRBD1 or TRBD2 (5 bases each). TRBJ2-7 matches the DNA end more closely, so the J call is doubtful. The CDR3 is made up of 13 amino acids. From germline, CDR1 is MNHEY and CDR2 SMNVEV (reference sequence). Here the CDR3 reads CASGDASSYEQYF. The DNA for the CDR3 is TGTGCCAGCGGGGACGCAAGCTCCTACGAGCAGTACTTC.

V usage is TRBV9 and J usage is TRBJ2-5; the D is unclear. Deletions cut 5 bases from V and 2 bases from J, with 10 bases between. The CDR3 totals 13 residues. Germline V gene sequence: CDR1 SGDLS, CDR2 YYNGEE. The CDR3 region is CASSADGQETQYF. CDR3 bases: TGTGCCAGCAGTGCGGACGGACAAGAGACCCAGTACTTC. Combining the CDR3 with reference TRBV9 and TRBJ2-5 gives the whole variable domain DSGVTQTPKHLITATGQRVTLRCSPRSGDLSVYWYQQSLDQGLQFLIQYYNGEERAKGNILERFSAQQFPDLHSELNLSSLELGDSALYFCASSADGQETQYFGPGTRLLVL.

This clonotype was detected a few times. The V and J genes are TRBV5-1 and TRBJ1-5; unclear D gene. Between the trimmed V and J ends, which lost 1 base and 3 bases, there was a span of 5 bases. The V gene's germline CDR1 is SGHRS and CDR2 YFSETQ. The CDR3 is 13 amino acids. The CDR3 DNA reads TGCGCCAGCAGCTTGCACAACAATCAGCCCCAGCATTTT. It codes for CASSLHNNQPQHF.

This clonotype was seen a few times. The chain has TRBV7-3 and TRBJ2-5; 8 bases align to TRBD2. The CDR3 consists of 17 residues. After removal of 5 bases from V and 5 bases from J, the junction contained 16 bases not matched to a gene. Germline V gene lookup returns CDR1 SGHTA and CDR2 FQGTGA. CDR3 loop: CASSLGNGRGFWETQYF. As DNA, the CDR3 is TGTGCCAGCAGCCTGGGGAACGGGAGGGGTTTTTGGGAGACCCAGTACTTC.

V usage is TRBV20-1 and J usage is TRBJ2-7, with 7 bases matching TRBD1. The junction had 6 bases not matched to a gene; V was cut back by 1 base and J by 3 bases. The CDR3 totals 14 residues. From germline, CDR1 is DFQATT and CDR2 SNEGSKA (reference sequence). The CDR3: CSARGGDRDYEQYF. The CDR3 bases are TGCAGTGCTAGAGGAGGCGACAGGGACTACGAGCAGTACTTC.

This chain joins TRBV10-3 and TRBJ2-1; maybe TRBD2 (5 bases). The CDR3 sequence is 13 residues long. CDR1 and CDR2 (germline): ENHRY, SYGVKD. V was trimmed by 10 bases and J by 4 bases, leaving 14 bases between them. CDR3 amino acids: CASRGAAYNEQFF. The DNA for the CDR3 is TGTGCCAGCAGAGGAGCGGCTTACAATGAGCAGTTCTTC.